Presented here are 10 T cell receptor beta chains from one specimen sequenced in a study of molecular identifiers for immune sequencing clone quantification. Each CDR3 protein is one row after TCRdb ran MiXCR on the PCR reads. Here the sample spans tens of thousands of distinct CDR3 sequences, 20% to 25% being singletons. The sequenced sample was naive CD8+ T cells from blood, with Jurkat cell RNA spiked in. Subset given: FACS-sorted CD8+CD4-CCR7+CD45RA+ naive T cells. The receptors shown here come from a human donor in good health. Some libraries in this study had Jurkat cell RNA spiked in.

The J gene is TRBJ1-2, the V gene TRBV30; D is ambiguous. The ends were cut back, 0 bases at V and 0 bases at J, with 5 bases in the middle. CDR3 length: 13 residues. Germline V gene lookup returns CDR1 GTSNPN and CDR2 SVGIG (reference sequence). DNA of the CDR3: TGTGCCTGGAGTGTAACGACTAACTATGGCTACACCTTC. This encodes CAWSVTTNYGYTF.

This clonotype was counted only a few times. The chain has TRBV27 and TRBJ2-7; the match to TRBD2 covers 7 bases. The V gene's germline CDR1 is MNHEY and CDR2 SMNVEV (reference sequence). The CDR3 consists of 14 residues. Trimming cost V 6 bases and J 0 bases; bases outside gene matches: 5. This chain's CDR3 is CASSPSGISYEQYF. As DNA, the CDR3 is TGTGCCAGCAGCCCCAGCGGGATCTCCTACGAGCAGTACTTC.

This clonotype was seen a handful of times. The genes are TRBV29-1 and TRBJ2-1, with TRBD1 identical over 9 bases. Germline V gives CDR1 SQVTM, CDR2 ANQGSEA. CDR3 length: 15 amino acids. Germline trimming cut 5 bases from V and 3 bases from J; bases unmatched to any gene: 8. CDR3 nucleotides: TGCAGCGTTCAGGGGGACAGGGAATACTACAATGAGCAGTTCTTC. Its translation: CSVQGDREYYNEQFF.

Many counts were recorded for this clonotype. The rearrangement uses TRBV7-9 and TRBJ2-7; D not certain. The length of the CDR3 is 14 residues. Germline lookup yields CDR1 SEHNR and CDR2 FQNEAQ (reference sequence). Trimming removed 4 bases at V and 6 bases at J, with 16 bases between. The CDR3 loop is CASSSDTAGSEQYF. In DNA, the CDR3 is TGTGCCAGCAGCTCCGACACCGCCGGGTCCGAGCAGTACTTC.

This clonotype has at least ten counts. The chain carries TRBV30 and TRBJ2-7; TRBD1 matches at 11 bases. V shed 5 bases, J shed 2 bases, and the junction held 2 bases outside the gene matches. Germline V gives CDR1 GTSNPN, CDR2 SVGIG (reference sequence). The CDR3 sequence is 13 residues long. The CDR3 sequence is CAWGQGAPYEQYF. CDR3 in DNA: TGTGCCTGGGGACAGGGGGCCCCCTACGAGCAGTACTTC. The entire variable domain, with the rest obtained from reference TRBV30 and TRBJ2-7, is as follows: SQTIHQWPATLVQPVGSPLSLECTVEGTSNPNLYWYRQAAGRGLQLLFYSVGIGQISSEVPQNLSASRPQDRQFILSSKKLLLSDSGFYLCAWGQGAPYEQYFGPGTRLTVT.

This clonotype was observed at least ten times. CDR3 sequence reads: CASGVLAGVSTDTQYF. CDR3 nucleotides: TGTGCCAGCGGAGTTTTAGCGGGAGTAAGCACAGATACGCAGTATTTT. This chain uses TRBV12-3 or TRBV12-4 with TRBJ2-3; 9 bases align to TRBD2. CDR3 length: 16 amino acids. V dropped 8 bases and J dropped 0; count of bases not matched to a gene: 9.

A few counts support this clonotype. This sequence may be a read error, since a much larger clone differs from it by one base. This chain links TRBV7-9 with TRBJ2-5; the D gene is possibly TRBD2 (5 bases). This CDR3 comprises 15 residues. Trimming stripped 3 bases from V and 2 bases from J, with 13 bases between. CDR1 and CDR2 from the germline V gene are SEHNR and FQNEAQ (reference sequence). CDR3 loop: CASSFNTREQETQYF. The CDR3 nucleotides read TGTGCCAGCAGCTTCAACACCCGGGAACAAGAGACCCAGTACTTC.

In regard to this clonotype: This may arise from a read error, as a much more abundant clone is one base away. This chain links TRBV7-9 with TRBJ2-7, with TRBD2 matching over 10 bases. J gave up 4 bases and V 5 bases, and 11 bases lay outside the gene matches. Germline assignment: CDR1 SEHNR and CDR2 FQNEAQ (reference sequence). The CDR3 is 16 residues long. CDR3 loop: CASSQPSGRASYEQYF. In nucleotides, the CDR3 is TGTGCCAGCAGCCAACCAAGCGGGAGGGCCTCATACGAGCAGTACTTC.

The table lists this clonotype with many counts. The genes are TRBV4-3 and TRBJ2-2; 12 bases fit TRBD2. The CDR3 totals 17 residues. V gave up 0 bases and J gave up 4 bases; unmatched junction bases: 3. Germline V gives CDR1 LGHNA, CDR2 YSLEER. CDR3 sequence (DNA): TGCGCCAGCAGCCAAGATATGACTAGCGGGAGCACCGGGGAGCTGTTTTTT. This codes for CASSQDMTSGSTGELFF.

This clonotype has ten or more counts. The V gene is TRBV19, the J gene TRBJ2-1; D remains ambiguous. The CDR3 is 13 amino acids. The germline gives CDR1 LNHDA, CDR2 SQIVND (reference sequence). Trimming removed 5 bases from V and 5 bases from J, with 10 bases in between. The DNA for the CDR3 is TGTGCCAGTAGTGGTCCTAGTCACAATGAGCAGTTCTTC. Amino acid sequence: CASSGPSHNEQFF. The variable domain in full, completed from reference TRBV19 and TRBJ2-1, reads DGGITQSPKYLFRKEGQNVTLSCEQNLNHDAMYWYRQDPGQGLRLIYYSQIVNDFQKGDIAEGYSVSREKKESFPLTVTSAQKNPTAFYLCASSGPSHNEQFFGPGTRLTVL.